Following are 9 T cell receptor beta chains from one sample sequenced in a study of neurological immune-mediated disorders. Each CDR3 protein is one row after TCRdb ran MiXCR on the 5' RACE reads. The table shows around 38,000 distinct CDR3 sequences, with roughly 15% occurring only once. The sequenced material came from CD4+ T cells from blood. These receptors all stem from a woman aged 55-75 years with HTLV-1-associated myelopathy (HAM/TSP).

This chain connects TRBV6-5 to TRBJ1-1; D is possibly TRBD1 (6 bases). The CDR3 runs 12 residues. Trimming left V 4 bases short and J 10 bases short, with 13 bases between. Germline V gene sequence: CDR1 MNHEY, CDR2 SVGAGI. CDR3 DNA: TGTGCCAGCAGTTCCCCAGGGGTAGGAGCTTTCTTT. Translating gives CASSSPGVGAFF.

This clonotype has at least ten counts. The chain recombines TRBV20-1 with TRBJ2-3; weak D call: TRBD1 (5 bases). CDR1 and CDR2 (germline): DFQATT, SNEGSKA (reference sequence). The CDR3 loop spans 14 amino acids. Trimming took 4 bases from V and 0 from J, leaving 11 bases between them. The CDR3 sequence is CSATPTASTDTQYF. In DNA, the CDR3 is TGCAGTGCTACCCCGACAGCTAGCACAGATACGCAGTATTTT.

In this sample, this clonotype is medium-sized (0.01 to 0.1%). This chain links TRBV7-8 with TRBJ2-7, with D possibly being TRBD1 (5 bases). Germline V gene data show CDR1 as SGHVS and CDR2 as FQNEAQ. The V end was cut by 1 base, the J end by 7 bases, with 14 bases between. CDR3 length equals 14 residues. The CDR3 loop is CASSLDRAGNEQYF. CDR3 nucleotides: TGTGCCAGCAGCTTAGACCGGGCAGGGAATGAGCAGTACTTC.

This clonotype has a count of ten or more. This chain uses TRBV5-5 with TRBJ2-1; D uncertain. The ends were cut back, 0 bases at V and 9 bases at J, with 10 bases in the middle. This CDR3 is 13 amino acids long. Germline CDR1 SGHKS, CDR2 YYEKEE (reference sequence). CDR3 protein: CASSLVPDSEQFF. CDR3 nucleotide sequence: TGTGCCAGCAGCTTGGTCCCGGATAGTGAGCAGTTCTTC.

This clonotype was detected many times. The J gene is TRBJ2-7, the V gene TRBV12-3 or TRBV12-4; 8 bases map to TRBD2. The CDR3 totals 16 residues. The V and J ends lost 6 bases and 2 bases, in that order; junction bases with no gene match: 12. CDR3 sequence reads: CASSPHLAGTPYEQYF. The DNA of the CDR3 is TGTGCCAGCAGCCCTCACTTAGCGGGGACCCCCTACGAGCAGTACTTC.

In this sample, this clonotype turned up many times. The chain links TRBV5-1 to TRBJ2-3; TRBD2 agrees at 14 bases. CDR3 length equals 19 residues. The V gene end was trimmed by 4 bases and the J gene end by 2 bases; junction bases not matched to a gene: 12. Germline CDR1 SGHRS, CDR2 YFSETQ. CDR3 residues: CASSQWTSGGTLFTDTQYF. For the CDR3, the DNA is TGCGCCAGCAGCCAATGGACTAGCGGGGGGACCTTGTTCACAGATACGCAGTATTTT.

This clonotype was seen repeatedly, ten times or more. V gene TRBV7-6 combines with J gene TRBJ2-1, with TRBD2 matching 8 bases. V was pared by 2 bases and J by 5 bases, with 11 bases of the junction left unmatched. This CDR3 contains 17 residues. Germline V lookup: CDR1 SGHVS, CDR2 FNYEAQ. The CDR3 reads CASSLLAIAGYDNEQFF. CDR3 DNA: TGTGCCAGCAGCTTATTGGCCATAGCGGGGTATGACAATGAGCAGTTCTTC.

This clonotype was observed at least ten times. This chain connects TRBV3-1 to TRBJ2-2; TRBD2 agrees at 9 bases. Unmatched junction bases numbered 4, after V lost 3 bases and J lost 2 bases. Germline V gene data show CDR1 as LGHDT and CDR2 as YNNKEL (reference sequence). This CDR3 has 16 residues. Written as DNA, the CDR3 is TGTGCCAGCAGCCACTTTAGCGGGGGAAACACCGGGGAGCTGTTTTTT. Encoded protein: CASSHFSGGNTGELFF.

At least ten counts were recorded for this clonotype. The rearrangement links TRBV7-9 to TRBJ1-3; D is perhaps TRBD1 (6 bases). From germline, CDR1 is SEHNR and CDR2 FQNEAQ (reference sequence). The CDR3 sequence is 15 residues long. Trimming pared 5 bases from V and 2 bases from J, leaving 13 bases between. For the CDR3, the DNA is TGTGCCAGCAGCGGGGGCAGGGGAACTGGAAACACCATATATTTT. Amino acids: CASSGGRGTGNTIYF.